Following are 5 T cell receptor beta chains from one sample sequenced in a study of blood T cell repertoires in COVID-19. TCRdb's copy holds only in-frame clones and misses some; the assay was immunoSEQ multiplex PCR. The table shows over 60,000 clones, with roughly three quarters occurring only once. The sample consisted of peripheral blood. Source of these receptors: a woman of 80 years or more with acute or convalescent COVID-19.

This clone showed up just once. V and J are TRBV7-3 and TRBJ1-3; possibly TRBD1 for D (6 bases). CDR1 and CDR2 from the germline V gene are SGHTA and FQGTGA. The CDR3 is made up of 14 amino acids. V shed 5 bases and J shed 4 bases, with 12 bases lying between them. The CDR3 DNA reads TGTGCCAGCAGCGACGGGACATTGGGAAACACCATATATTTT. It encodes CASSDGTLGNTIYF. Together with reference TRBV7-3 and TRBJ1-3, the CDR3 gives the full variable domain: GAGVSQTPSNKVTEKGKYVELRCDPISGHTALYWYRQSLGQGPEFLIYFQGTGAADDSGLPNDRFFAVRPEGSVSTLKIQRTERGDSAVYLCASSDGTLGNTIYFGEGSWLTVV.

This clone was detected a few times. This chain links TRBV5-5 with TRBJ1-4, with D hard to call. This CDR3 has 12 amino acids. Germline-derived CDR1 and CDR2 are SGHKS and YYEKEE (reference sequence). The V end lost 2 bases, the J end lost 11 bases, and 10 bases lay between the germline ends. The CDR3 sequence: CASSLDTRKLFF. In nucleotides, the CDR3 is TGTGCCAGCAGCTTAGACACCCGGAAACTGTTTTTT. The full variable domain, in which reference TRBV5-5 and TRBJ1-4 provide the parts outside the CDR3, is DAGVTQSPTHLIKTRGQQVTLRCSPISGHKSVSWYQQVLGQGPQFIFQYYEKEERGRGNFPDRFSARQFPNYSSELNVNALLLGDSALYLCASSLDTRKLFFGSGTQLSVL.

The CDR3 DNA reads TGTGCCAGTAGTACCCATAGCGGGAGGGCCAGCCACGAGCAGTACTTC. This encodes CASSTHSGRASHEQYF. This chain uses TRBV19 with TRBJ2-7; 11 bases map to TRBD2. CDR1 is LNHDA, CDR2 SQIVND, per germline (reference sequence). Trimming at V came to 4 bases and at J to 5 bases, leaving 10 bases not matched to a gene. The CDR3 is made up of 16 amino acids.

CDR3 sequence (DNA): TGTGCCAGCAGCTTATTTGAGCTCAATGGCTACACCTTC. Its protein product is CASSLFELNGYTF. The chain combines TRBV7-9 with TRBJ1-2; no reliable D call. The germline gives CDR1 SEHNR, CDR2 FQNEAQ (reference sequence). The CDR3 contains 13 residues. V lost 2 bases and J lost 6, with 10 bases in between.

The V and J genes are TRBV28 and TRBJ1-6; D possibly corresponds to TRBD1 (6 bases). Germline CDR1 and CDR2: MDHEN and SYDVKM. V was pared by 6 bases and J by 10 bases, with 13 bases between. The CDR3 has 13 residues. The DNA for the CDR3 is TGTGCCAGCAGGGGAGGGGGGGGATCACCCCTCCACTTT. This codes for CASRGGGGSPLHF.